This TCR beta chain was sequenced during a study of T cell responses to AZD1222 COVID-19 vaccine. Study background: Timing groups of about 4 and about 12 weeks for second doses were pooled. Study-level findings and limits: Without day 14 samples, only post-peak T cell repertoires were studied. A mostly white British donor set with more females was recruited, and clonal diversity was possibly underestimated. Close to half of spike-specific TCRs reportedly recognize unmutated variant regions.

As regards this clone: Its antigen remains unidentified.

Clones were read by immunoSEQ multiplex PCR, and TCRdb kept only the in-frame ones, dropping some. This repertoire shows under 70,000 clones, over 60% found once; its top ten account for around 15%. The CDR3 totals 14 residues. Trimming stripped 2 bases from V and 2 bases from J, with 9 bases between. The germline V gene encodes CDR1 ENHRY and CDR2 SYGVKD. This specimen consisted of peripheral blood, obtained on day 0 of AZD1222 vaccination. The chain carries TRBV10-3 and TRBJ1-2, with D tentatively TRBD1 (5 bases). The sequence came from an adult in good health. CDR3 bases: TGTGCCATCAGTGAGGGGCAGGGCAACTATGGCTACACCTTC. Translation gives CAISEGQGNYGYTF.